The rows below give T cell receptor beta chains drawn from one sample of a study of blood T cells in healthy people across ages. TCRdb redid the calling of the 5' RACE reads with MiXCR, one entry per CDR3 protein. In the table there are over 1,500,000 distinct CDR3 sequences, about 50% of which are singletons. Material for sequencing was blood. The receptors originated from a woman aged 40-49 years in good health. Both conserved end residues are part of each CDR3. The D gene is left open where the match is weak. The size of a clone is reported for some rows only, either as once, few or many, or as a class for expanded clones.

V	size	J	D	DNA	CDR3
TRBV9	.	TRBJ2-3	.	TGTGCCAGCAGCACAGCTGGAGGGGCGACAGATACGCAGTATTTT	CASSTAGGATDTQYF
TRBV6-5	.	TRBJ2-7	.	TGTGCCAGCAGTTACTCGGGCCCCGGGAACTACGAGCAGTACTTC	CASSYSGPGNYEQYF
TRBV20-1	.	TRBJ1-1	.	TGCAGTGCTAGAGATCTCAGTACAGGCGACACCACTGAAGCTTTCTTT	CSARDLSTGDTTEAFF
TRBV7-9	.	TRBJ1-2	TRBD1	TGTGCCAGCAGCCCGGGACAGGGGGTGGGCTATGGCTACACCTTC	CASSPGQGVGYGYTF
TRBV6-6	once	TRBJ2-7	TRBD1	TGTGCCAGCAGTCCCCCTCCCGGGACAGGGGCCTACGGGCAGTACTTC	CASSPPPGTGAYGQYF
TRBV5-1	.	TRBJ1-4	.	TGCGCCAGCAGCCCAGAAGGAGCGGGGATTTGGGAAAAACTGTTTTTT	CASSPEGAGIWEKLFF
TRBV12-3/TRBV12-4	.	TRBJ2-1	.	TGTGCCAGCAGTCGACTGGCGGTACACAATGAGCAGTTCTTC	CASSRLAVHNEQFF
TRBV4-2	.	TRBJ2-7	.	TGTGCCAGCAGCCAAGGGGCCGAAAAAGGGTACGAGCAGTACTTC	CASSQGAEKGYEQYF
TRBV6-5	.	TRBJ2-3	.	TGTGCCAGCAGTTCAATAAGCGGGCGCTGGCAGTATTTT	CASSSISGRWQYF
TRBV6-2/TRBV6-3	.	TRBJ1-5	.	TGTGCCAGCAGTGCCCAACTTTCGGCAACCTATAGCAATCAGCCCCAGCATTTT	CASSAQLSATYSNQPQHF
TRBV7-2	.	TRBJ2-3	.	TGTGCCAGCACCAGACGAGGGGCGAGTGGGACAGATACGCAGTATTTT	CASTRRGASGTDTQYF
TRBV5-1	.	TRBJ1-2	.	TGCGCCAGCAGACCGCAGGGAGGGGTCTATGGCTACACCTTC	CASRPQGGVYGYTF
TRBV2	.	TRBJ2-3	.	TGTGCCAGCAGAAGGAGGGGGGCCTCCACAGATACGCAGTATTTT	CASRRRGASTDTQYF
TRBV4-3	.	TRBJ2-3	TRBD2	TGCGCCAGCAGCCAAGAGGGAGGGGCTTTGACAGATACGCAGTATTTT	CASSQEGGALTDTQYF
TRBV27	few	TRBJ2-1	.	TGTGCCAGCAGTTTAAGCGGTCAGAATCAGTTCTTC	CASSLSGQNQFF
TRBV11-2	.	TRBJ2-7	.	TGTGCCAGCAGCCAGGAGGGGGTGTTAGCCTACGAGCAGTACTTC	CASSQEGVLAYEQYF
TRBV24-1	.	TRBJ2-1	.	TGTGCCACCAGTGTCGGACCGGCGCTACACAATGAGCAGTTCTTC	CATSVGPALHNEQFF
TRBV3-1	.	TRBJ2-5	TRBD2	TGTGCCAGCAGCCAAGTAGCGGGGGGTTCCCAAGAGACCCAGTACTTC	CASSQVAGGSQETQYF
TRBV11-2	.	TRBJ2-5	.	TGTGCCAGCAGCGAAAAGGAACAGTTGGGGCAAGAGACCCAGTACTTC	CASSEKEQLGQETQYF
TRBV6-5	.	TRBJ2-7	TRBD1	TGTGCCAGCACGAGGGGGCCAGGCTACGAGCAGTACTTC	CASTRGPGYEQYF
TRBV4-3	.	TRBJ2-1	TRBD1	TGCGCCAGCAGCACCCAGACAGGGGGCGCAGGTAACAATGAGCAGTTCTTC	CASSTQTGGAGNNEQFF
TRBV27	.	TRBJ2-4	.	TGTGCCAGCGGTTTAATATCTCCGGGGGGCGCTGGAAACATTCAGTACTTC	CASGLISPGGAGNIQYF
TRBV7-2	.	TRBJ2-3	TRBD2	TGTGCCAGCACCACCCCAGCGGGGGGGCTGACAGATACGCAGTATTTT	CASTTPAGGLTDTQYF
TRBV4-1	few	TRBJ2-3	.	TGCGCCAGCAGCCAAGTTCGGGGTAACACAGATACGCAGTATTTT	CASSQVRGNTDTQYF
TRBV27	few	TRBJ1-5	.	TGTGCCAGCAGTTTCCTCCCCCTTTACAGCAATCAGCCCCAGCATTTT	CASSFLPLYSNQPQHF
TRBV24-1	.	TRBJ2-3	TRBD2	TGTGCCACCAGTGATTTGGCGGGGGGGCCTGGAGATACGCAGTATTTT	CATSDLAGGPGDTQYF
TRBV6-2/TRBV6-3	.	TRBJ2-3	TRBD1	TGTGCCAGCAGTTACTCGACAGGGGGCGACGCAGATACGCAGTATTTT	CASSYSTGGDADTQYF
TRBV6-6	few	TRBJ2-1	.	TGTGCCAGCAGATACACGATCAGTGAGCAGTTCTTC	CASRYTISEQFF
TRBV27	.	TRBJ2-1	.	TGTGCCAGCAGTCACCGACCGGAGGGGTCCTACAATGAGCAGTTCTTC	CASSHRPEGSYNEQFF
TRBV5-1	few	TRBJ2-5	TRBD2	TGCGCCAGCAGCTCCCGCGGGACTAGGGCTGGAGGGGAGACCCAGTACTTC	CASSSRGTRAGGETQYF
TRBV28	many	TRBJ2-7	TRBD1	TGTGCCAGCAGACGGGACAGGGGCTCCTACGAGCAGTACTTC	CASRRDRGSYEQYF
TRBV18	.	TRBJ1-2	.	TGTGCCAGCTCCCACGACCGAGAATATGGCTACACCTTC	CASSHDREYGYTF
TRBV7-8	few	TRBJ1-5	.	TGTGCCAGCAGCTTAGAGAGGGACAATCAGCCCCAGCATTTT	CASSLERDNQPQHF
TRBV20-1	few	TRBJ2-3	TRBD2	TGCAGTGCTGGCCAACTAGCGGGGGGCACAGATACGCAGTATTTT	CSAGQLAGGTDTQYF
TRBV5-1	.	TRBJ2-7	TRBD1	TGCGCCAGCAAAAAGGCTGGACAGGGGCCTTACGAGCAGTACTTC	CASKKAGQGPYEQYF
TRBV7-2	.	TRBJ2-4	.	TGTGCCAGCAGCGGAAGGGGCATTGTACGGGACATAAACATTCAGTACTTC	CASSGRGIVRDINIQYF
TRBV7-2	few	TRBJ2-1	TRBD1	TGTGCCAGCAGCTTGGACAGGACCCACAATGAGCAGTTCTTC	CASSLDRTHNEQFF
TRBV7-9	.	TRBJ2-7	.	TGTGCCAGCAGCTTTTCTCCACGGGGACTGAGCTCCTACGAGCAGTACTTC	CASSFSPRGLSSYEQYF
TRBV4-3	few	TRBJ2-1	.	TGCGCCAGCAGCCAAGAGGGGGCTCCGGGACCCACCTACAATGAGCAGTTCTTC	CASSQEGAPGPTYNEQFF
TRBV7-6	few	TRBJ2-7	TRBD1	TGTGCCAGCAGCTTAATCCCGTCCGGACAGGTTAACCAACGGCAGTACTTC	CASSLIPSGQVNQRQYF
TRBV15	.	TRBJ1-2	.	TGTGCCACCAGCCCCCGGGAAGGGTTTGGCTACACCTTC	CATSPREGFGYTF
TRBV20-1	few	TRBJ2-1	.	TGCAGTGCTAGAGACCCCCGCGGGGCGATAAATGAGCAGTTCTTC	CSARDPRGAINEQFF
TRBV20-1	few	TRBJ2-5	.	TGCAGTGCTCGACGTGGGATAAACCAAGAGACCCAGTACTTC	CSARRGINQETQYF
TRBV7-6	.	TRBJ2-1	TRBD2	TGTGCCAGCAGCTTACGGGGGACTAGCGGGGGTTCGAGCTCCTACAATGAGCAGTTCTTC	CASSLRGTSGGSSSYNEQFF
TRBV5-1	.	TRBJ1-6	.	TGCGCCAGCAGCCCGTGGACCGATTATAATTCACCCCTCCACTTT	CASSPWTDYNSPLHF
TRBV29-1	few	TRBJ2-5	.	TGCAGCGTTGACAGATTTCAAGAGACCCAGTACTTC	CSVDRFQETQYF
TRBV7-2	.	TRBJ1-2	TRBD1	TGTGCCAGCAGATTCCAAATAACAGGGGTCTTCGGTAGCTACACCTTC	CASRFQITGVFGSYTF
TRBV24-1	.	TRBJ2-7	.	TGTGCCACCAGTGATTCCCAACTCTACGAGCAGTACTTC	CATSDSQLYEQYF
TRBV7-3	few	TRBJ2-5	TRBD2	TGTGCCAGCAGATTAGCGGGAGCCTTACAAGAGACCCAGTACTTC	CASRLAGALQETQYF
TRBV7-9	many	TRBJ2-7	.	TGTGCCAGCAGCTTAGTAGGGTTCTACGAGCAGTACTTC	CASSLVGFYEQYF
TRBV3-1	.	TRBJ2-1	TRBD1	TGTGCCAGCAGCCTGGGACAGGCCGTCCCCGATGAGCAGTTCTTC	CASSLGQAVPDEQFF
TRBV6-1	.	TRBJ2-7	.	TGTGCCAGCATGAGAGGCCGAGATGGATACGAGCAGTACTTC	CASMRGRDGYEQYF
TRBV20-1	.	TRBJ2-1	TRBD2	TGCAGTGCACCGCCTTCTAGCGGGGAAAGCTCCTACAATGAGCAGTTCTTC	CSAPPSSGESSYNEQFF
TRBV6-2/TRBV6-3	few	TRBJ2-6	.	TGTGCCAGCTTCGAATCCTCTGGGGCCAACGTCCTGACTTTC	CASFESSGANVLTF
TRBV4-1	few	TRBJ2-3	.	TGCGCCAGCAGCCAAGAGAGTCCGACTAGAAACACAGATACGCAGTATTTT	CASSQESPTRNTDTQYF
TRBV10-3	few	TRBJ2-3	.	TGTGCCATCAGTACTCGGCCTGGCGGGAGCACAGATACGCAGTATTTT	CAISTRPGGSTDTQYF